This TCR beta chain was recovered during a study of PD-L1 blockade in urothelial cancer. Study in general: Men with urothelial cancer arising in the bladder made up most of the roughly 30 patients.

The CDR3 is 14 amino acids. V was cut by 8 bases and J by 8 bases, with 21 bases left in between. Germline V gene lookup returns CDR1 MDHEN and CDR2 SYDVKM. TCRdb keeps only in-frame clones here, not all; method: immunoSEQ multiplex PCR. Of 45,000 to 60,000 clones listed, 84% are singletons. The receptor was isolated from a man aged 35-49 years with urothelial cancer. The chain combines TRBV28 with TRBJ1-2; a weak D match, TRBD1 (6 bases). The material was PBMCs, obtained around atezolizumab (anti-PD-L1) treatment. The CDR3 loop is CASSPGGGYWGYTF. In nucleotides, the CDR3 is TGTGCCAGCTCACCGGGGGGGGGCTATTGGGGCTACACCTTC.